In this sample, the clone carrying this T cell receptor (beta chain) turned up a few times. Its matching antigen is unknown. Here immunoSEQ multiplex PCR was the method, and the copy in TCRdb shows in-frame clones only, minus some. Among tens of thousands of clones, approximately 79% were seen once, and the ten largest hold about 4.8%. Germline CDR1 and CDR2: LNHDA and SQIVND (reference sequence). CDR3 length equals 19 residues. V dropped 3 bases and J dropped 0 bases, with 21 bases sitting between them. The sample originates from a study of T cells in tumors after PD-1 blockade. At the level of the study: Blood samples averaged 113,528 templates (range about 23,000-260,000) and over 35,000 unique clonotypes.

Findings of the study overall: Blood contained 35% to 50% of the tumor's TCR clonotypes.

This receptor was obtained from a human donor with basal cell carcinoma. V gene TRBV19 combines with J gene TRBJ1-5, with a tentative D call TRBD1 (6 bases). The material sequenced was PBMCs, taken after anti-PD-1 treatment. The CDR3 sequence: CASSMGHGGARISNQPQHF. CDR3 DNA: TGTGCCAGTAGTATGGGACACGGGGGCGCGAGGATTAGCAATCAGCCCCAGCATTTT.